Listed here are 8 T cell receptor beta chains from one sample, sequenced in a study of CD8+ T cells in alopecia areata. The sequencing template was cDNA reverse transcribed from extracted RNA. Only in-frame clones appear in the TCRdb table, and some are missing; sequencing was by immunoSEQ multiplex PCR. The profile shows 150,000 to 200,000 clones, around three fifths of them singletons. The sample's treatment: oral pan-JAK inhibitor, 5-10 mg twice daily. The specimen was CD4+ T cells sorted from blood, collected at week 24, from a patient treated with tofacitinib. These receptors were collected from a human donor with alopecia areata.

The rearrangement joins TRBV11-1 to TRBJ2-7, with 8 bases aligning to TRBD1. The germline CDR1 and CDR2 sequences are SGHAT and FQDESV (reference sequence). V lost 4 bases and J lost 4; bases outside the gene matches: 9. The CDR3 spans 15 residues. CDR3 sequence (DNA): TGTGCCAGCAGCTCCCGGGACAGGTCGTCATACGAGCAGTACTTC. It encodes CASSSRDRSSYEQYF. Full variable domain (outside the CDR3, taken from reference TRBV11-1 and TRBJ2-7): EAEVAQSPRYKITEKSQAVAFWCDPISGHATLYWYRQILGQGPELLVQFQDESVVDDSQLPKDRFSAERLKGVDSTLKIQPAELGDSAMYLCASSSRDRSSYEQYFGPGTRLTVT.

The chain links TRBV30 to TRBJ1-2; no clear D. Germline V gene data show CDR1 as GTSNPN and CDR2 as SVGIG (reference sequence). The CDR3 loop spans 13 amino acids. Written as DNA, the CDR3 is TGTGCTTGGGCAATTGAATCCGTCTATGGCTACACCTTC. Its translation: CAWAIESVYGYTF.

The sample holds a few counts of this clone. V usage is TRBV5-6 and J usage is TRBJ1-3; unclear D gene. Trimming removed 4 bases at V and 0 bases at J, with 11 bases between. This CDR3 region has 15 residues. Germline CDR1 reads SGHDT; CDR2 reads YYEEEE. As DNA, the CDR3 is TGTGCCAGCAGCCCCATATCCAGCTCTGGAAACACCATATATTTT. This encodes CASSPISSSGNTIYF.

The chain has TRBV2 and TRBJ2-2, with D tentatively TRBD2 (6 bases). Germline assignment: CDR1 SNHLY and CDR2 FYNNEI. With 5 bases removed from V and 6 bases from J, the gap between germline ends came to 16 bases. This CDR3 region has 15 residues. This chain's CDR3 is CASSPRMGEAGELFF. CDR3 DNA: TGTGCCAGCAGTCCTAGGATGGGGGAGGCCGGGGAGCTGTTTTTT.

V gene TRBV5-8 combines with J gene TRBJ2-7; D tentatively fits TRBD1 or TRBD2 (6 bases each). The CDR3 has 14 residues. Between the trimmed V and J ends, which lost 0 bases and 6 bases, there was a span of 13 bases. CDR1 is SGHTS and CDR2 is YDEGEE in the germline V gene. The CDR3 DNA reads as TGTGCCAGCAGCTTGGAGGGGGGTCTCGGCGAGCAGTACTTC. It yields the protein CASSLEGGLGEQYF. Based on the CDR3 plus reference TRBV5-8 and TRBJ2-7, the full variable domain is EAGVTQSPTHLIKTRGQQATLRCSPISGHTSVYWYQQALGLGLQFLLWYDEGEERNRGNFPPRFSGRQFPNYSSELNVNALELEDSALYLCASSLEGGLGEQYFGPGTRLTVT.

This clone appeared once. V gene TRBV5-1 combines with J gene TRBJ2-5; either TRBD1 or TRBD2 may supply D (5 bases each). Germline CDR1 SGHRS, CDR2 YFSETQ. The ends were cut back, 6 bases at V and 5 bases at J, with 14 bases in the middle. This CDR3 is built from 13 residues. The DNA for the CDR3 is TGCGCCAGCACCCGCGACTGGGGGGAGACCCAGTACTTC. Translating it yields CASTRDWGETQYF.

The chain couples TRBV7-2 to TRBJ1-6; D remains unclear. Germline loops: CDR1 SGHTA, CDR2 FQGNSA. The CDR3 totals 15 residues. Between the trimmed V and J ends, which lost 2 bases and 1 base, there was a span of 6 bases. CDR3 coding DNA: TGTGCCAGCAGCTTAACCGGGTCCTATAATTCACCCCTCCACTTT. It yields the protein CASSLTGSYNSPLHF.

In DNA, the CDR3 is TGCGCCAGCAGCGAGCCGGGACAGCATGGCTACACCTTC. This translates into CASSEPGQHGYTF. This chain links TRBV5-1 with TRBJ1-2; 7 positions agree with TRBD1. The germline V gene has CDR1 SGHRS and CDR2 YFSETQ. There are 13 residues in the CDR3. With V trimmed by 4 bases and J by 6 bases, 6 bases remained unmatched.